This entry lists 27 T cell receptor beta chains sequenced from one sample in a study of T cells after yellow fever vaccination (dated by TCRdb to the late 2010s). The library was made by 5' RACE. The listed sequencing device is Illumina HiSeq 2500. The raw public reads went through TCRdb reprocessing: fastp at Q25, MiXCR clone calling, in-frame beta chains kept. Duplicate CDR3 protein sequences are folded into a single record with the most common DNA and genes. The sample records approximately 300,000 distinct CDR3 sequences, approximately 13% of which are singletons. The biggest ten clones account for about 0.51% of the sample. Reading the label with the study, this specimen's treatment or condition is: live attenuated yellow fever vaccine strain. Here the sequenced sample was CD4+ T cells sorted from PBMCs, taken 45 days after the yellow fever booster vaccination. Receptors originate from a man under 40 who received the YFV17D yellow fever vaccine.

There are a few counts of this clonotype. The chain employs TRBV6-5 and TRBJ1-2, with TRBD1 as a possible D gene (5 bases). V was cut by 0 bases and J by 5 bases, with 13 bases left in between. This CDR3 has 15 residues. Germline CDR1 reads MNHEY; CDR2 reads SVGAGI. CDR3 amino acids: CASSYSVEGRYGYTF. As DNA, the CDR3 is TGTGCCAGCAGTTACTCCGTTGAGGGGCGTTATGGCTACACCTTC.

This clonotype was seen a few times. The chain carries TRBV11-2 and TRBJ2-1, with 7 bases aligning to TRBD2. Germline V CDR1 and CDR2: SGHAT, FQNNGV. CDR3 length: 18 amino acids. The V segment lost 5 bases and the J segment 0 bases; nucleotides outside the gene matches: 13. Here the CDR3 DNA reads TGTGCCAGCAGCACTCCATCTAGCGGAAAAAGCTCCTACAATGAGCAGTTCTTC. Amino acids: CASSTPSSGKSSYNEQFF.

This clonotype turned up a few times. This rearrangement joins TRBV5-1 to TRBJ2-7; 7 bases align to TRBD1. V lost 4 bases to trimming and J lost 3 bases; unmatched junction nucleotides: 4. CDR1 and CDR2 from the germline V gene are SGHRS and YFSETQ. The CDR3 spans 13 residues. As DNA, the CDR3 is TGCGCCAGCAGCGAGACAGGGTTCTACGAGCAGTACTTC. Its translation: CASSETGFYEQYF.

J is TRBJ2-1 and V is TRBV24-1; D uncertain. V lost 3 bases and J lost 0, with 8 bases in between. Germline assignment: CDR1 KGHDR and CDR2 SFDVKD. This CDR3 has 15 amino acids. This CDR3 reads CATSDATSSYNEQFF. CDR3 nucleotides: TGTGCCACCAGTGATGCTACCAGCTCCTACAATGAGCAGTTCTTC.

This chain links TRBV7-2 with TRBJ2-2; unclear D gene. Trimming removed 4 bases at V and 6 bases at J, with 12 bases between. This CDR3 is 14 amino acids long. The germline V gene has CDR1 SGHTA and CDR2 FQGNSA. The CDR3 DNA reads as TGTGCCAGCAGCTCAACCGCCTGGGCCGGGGAGCTGTTTTTT. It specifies CASSSTAWAGELFF.

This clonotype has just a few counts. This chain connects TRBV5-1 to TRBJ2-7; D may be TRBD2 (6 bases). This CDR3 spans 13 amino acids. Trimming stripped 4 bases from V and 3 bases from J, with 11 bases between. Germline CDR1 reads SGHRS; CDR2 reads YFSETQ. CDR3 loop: CASSPGDRYEQYF. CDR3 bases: TGCGCCAGCAGCCCGGGGGACCGCTACGAGCAGTACTTC.

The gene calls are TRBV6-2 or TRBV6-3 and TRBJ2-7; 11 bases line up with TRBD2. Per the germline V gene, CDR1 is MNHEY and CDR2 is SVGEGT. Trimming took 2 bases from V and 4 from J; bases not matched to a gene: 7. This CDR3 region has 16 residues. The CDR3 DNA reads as TGTGCCAGCAGTTACGGCCTAGCGGGAGGTACGTACGAGCAGTACTTC. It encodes CASSYGLAGGTYEQYF.

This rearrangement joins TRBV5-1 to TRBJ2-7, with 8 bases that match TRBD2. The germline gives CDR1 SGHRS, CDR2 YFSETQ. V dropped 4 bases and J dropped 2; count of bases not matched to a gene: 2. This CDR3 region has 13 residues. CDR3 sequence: CASSRSGTYEQYF. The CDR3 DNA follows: TGCGCCAGCAGCCGTAGCGGGACCTACGAGCAGTACTTC. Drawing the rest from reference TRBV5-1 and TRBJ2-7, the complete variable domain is KAGVTQTPRYLIKTRGQQVTLSCSPISGHRSVSWYQQTPGQGLQFLFEYFSETQRNKGNFPGRFSGRQFSNSRSEMNVSTLELGDSALYLCASSRSGTYEQYFGPGTRLTVT.

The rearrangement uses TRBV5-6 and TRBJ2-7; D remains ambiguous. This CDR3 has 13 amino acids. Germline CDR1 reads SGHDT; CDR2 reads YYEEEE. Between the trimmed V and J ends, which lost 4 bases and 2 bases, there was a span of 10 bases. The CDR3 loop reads CASSPWATYEQYF. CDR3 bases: TGTGCCAGCAGCCCTTGGGCGACCTACGAGCAGTACTTC.

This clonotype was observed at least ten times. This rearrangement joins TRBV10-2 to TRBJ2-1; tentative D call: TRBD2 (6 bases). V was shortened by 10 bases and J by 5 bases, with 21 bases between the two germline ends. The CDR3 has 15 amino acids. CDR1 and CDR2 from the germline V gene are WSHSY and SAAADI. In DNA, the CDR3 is TGCGCCATCAACCGGGACTCGTTTACCAACAATGAGCAGTTCTTC. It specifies CAINRDSFTNNEQFF.

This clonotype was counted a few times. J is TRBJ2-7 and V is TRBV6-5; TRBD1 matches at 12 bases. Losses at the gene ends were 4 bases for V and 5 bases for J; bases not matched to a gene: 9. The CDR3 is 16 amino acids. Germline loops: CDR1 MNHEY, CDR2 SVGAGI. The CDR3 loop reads CASSSRGTGGINEQYF. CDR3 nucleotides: TGTGCCAGCAGTTCTCGAGGGACAGGGGGCATCAACGAGCAGTACTTC.

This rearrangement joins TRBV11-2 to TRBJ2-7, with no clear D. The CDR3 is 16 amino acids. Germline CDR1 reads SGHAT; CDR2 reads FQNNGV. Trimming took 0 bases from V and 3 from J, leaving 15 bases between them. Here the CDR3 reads CASSLENSARVYEQYF. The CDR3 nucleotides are TGTGCCAGCAGCTTAGAGAACAGCGCTCGGGTCTACGAGCAGTACTTC.

Written as DNA, the CDR3 is TGTGCCTCCGGGACTCCCCCCAACAATGAGCAGTTCTTC. Translation: CASGTPPNNEQFF. The genes are TRBV6-1 and TRBJ2-1, with TRBD2 as a possible D gene (6 bases). Germline V gives CDR1 MNHNS, CDR2 SASEGT. The CDR3 loop spans 13 amino acids. V lost 11 bases, J lost 5 bases, and 16 bases lay in between.

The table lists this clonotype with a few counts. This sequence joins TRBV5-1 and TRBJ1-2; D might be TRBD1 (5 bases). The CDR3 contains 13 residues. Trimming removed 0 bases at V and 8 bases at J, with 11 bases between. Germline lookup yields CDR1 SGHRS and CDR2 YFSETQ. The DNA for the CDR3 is TGCGCCAGCAGCTTGGCAGGGCTGTCCGGCTACACCTTC. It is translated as CASSLAGLSGYTF.

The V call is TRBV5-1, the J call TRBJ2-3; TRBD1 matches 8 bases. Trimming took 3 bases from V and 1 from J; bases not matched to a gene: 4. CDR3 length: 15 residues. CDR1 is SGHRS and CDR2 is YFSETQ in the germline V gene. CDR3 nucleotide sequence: TGCGCCAGCAGCTGGACGACAGGGGGCACAGATACGCAGTATTTT. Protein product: CASSWTTGGTDTQYF.

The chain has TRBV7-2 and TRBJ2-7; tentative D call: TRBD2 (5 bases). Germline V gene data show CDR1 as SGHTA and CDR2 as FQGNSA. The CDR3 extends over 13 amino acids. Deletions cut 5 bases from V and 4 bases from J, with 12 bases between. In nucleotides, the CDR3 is TGTGCCAGCAGCCGAGGGTCAGTTTACGAGCAGTACTTC. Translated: CASSRGSVYEQYF. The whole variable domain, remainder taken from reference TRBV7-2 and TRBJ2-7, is GAGVSQSPSNKVTEKGKDVELRCDPISGHTALYWYRQSLGQGLEFLIYFQGNSAPDKSGLPSDRFSAERTGGSVSTLTIQRTQQEDSAVYLCASSRGSVYEQYFGPGTRLTVT.

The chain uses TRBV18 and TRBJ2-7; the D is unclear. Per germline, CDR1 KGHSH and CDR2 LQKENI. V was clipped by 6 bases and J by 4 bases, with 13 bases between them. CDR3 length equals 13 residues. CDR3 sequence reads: CASSSQRWYEQYF. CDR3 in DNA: TGTGCCAGCTCGTCCCAGCGATGGTACGAGCAGTACTTC. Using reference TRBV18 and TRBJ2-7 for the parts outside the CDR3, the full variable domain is NAGVMQNPRHLVRRRGQEARLRCSPMKGHSHVYWYRQLPEEGLKFMVYLQKENIIDESGMPKERFSAEFPKEGPSILRIQQVVRGDSAAYFCASSSQRWYEQYFGPGTRLTVT.

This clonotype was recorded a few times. CDR3 sequence: CSVMESGANVLTF. The CDR3 bases are TGCAGCGTTATGGAATCTGGGGCCAACGTCCTGACTTTC. The rearrangement links TRBV29-1 to TRBJ2-6; D uncertain. The V end lost 5 bases, the J end lost 1 base, and 6 bases lay between the germline ends. The CDR3 extends over 13 amino acids. CDR1 is SQVTM, CDR2 ANQGSEA, per germline.

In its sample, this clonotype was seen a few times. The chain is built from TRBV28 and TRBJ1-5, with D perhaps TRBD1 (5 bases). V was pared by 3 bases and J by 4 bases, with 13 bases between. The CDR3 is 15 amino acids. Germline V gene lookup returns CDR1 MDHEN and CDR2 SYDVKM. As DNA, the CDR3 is TGTGCCAGCAGTTTCCAGGGACGGGGAAATCAGCCCCAGCATTTT. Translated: CASSFQGRGNQPQHF.

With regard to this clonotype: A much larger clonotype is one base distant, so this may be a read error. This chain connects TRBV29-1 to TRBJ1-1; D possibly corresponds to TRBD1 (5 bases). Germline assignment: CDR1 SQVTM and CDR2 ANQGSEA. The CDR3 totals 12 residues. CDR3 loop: CSFQQVNIEAFF. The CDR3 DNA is TGCAGCTTCCAACAGGTGAACATTGAAGCTTTCTTT.

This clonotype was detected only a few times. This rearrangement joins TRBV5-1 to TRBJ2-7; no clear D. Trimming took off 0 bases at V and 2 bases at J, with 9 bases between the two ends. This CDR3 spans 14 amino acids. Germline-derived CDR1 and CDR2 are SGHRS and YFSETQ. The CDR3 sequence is CASSLGPDPYEQYF. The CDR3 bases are TGCGCCAGCAGCTTGGGTCCAGATCCCTACGAGCAGTACTTC.

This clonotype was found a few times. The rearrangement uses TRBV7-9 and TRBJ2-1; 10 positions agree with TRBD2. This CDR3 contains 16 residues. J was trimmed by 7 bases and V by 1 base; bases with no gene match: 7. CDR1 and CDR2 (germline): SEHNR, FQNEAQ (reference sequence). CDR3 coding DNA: TGTGCCAGCAGCTTAGTAGTGAGCGGGAGGGCGAATGAGCAGTTCTTC. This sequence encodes CASSLVVSGRANEQFF.

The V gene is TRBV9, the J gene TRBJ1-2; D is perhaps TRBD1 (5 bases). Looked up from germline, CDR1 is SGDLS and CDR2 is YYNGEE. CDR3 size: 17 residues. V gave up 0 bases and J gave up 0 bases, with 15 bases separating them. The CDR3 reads CASSVAPVTGANYGYTF. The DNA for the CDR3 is TGTGCCAGCAGCGTAGCTCCAGTAACGGGGGCTAACTATGGCTACACCTTC.

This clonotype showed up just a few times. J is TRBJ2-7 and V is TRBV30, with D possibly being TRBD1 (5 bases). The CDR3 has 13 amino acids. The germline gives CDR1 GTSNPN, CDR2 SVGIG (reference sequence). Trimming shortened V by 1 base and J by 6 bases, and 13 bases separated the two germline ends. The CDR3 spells CAWSGAGYGEQYF. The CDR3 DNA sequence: TGTGCCTGGAGTGGGGCAGGGTACGGCGAGCAGTACTTC.

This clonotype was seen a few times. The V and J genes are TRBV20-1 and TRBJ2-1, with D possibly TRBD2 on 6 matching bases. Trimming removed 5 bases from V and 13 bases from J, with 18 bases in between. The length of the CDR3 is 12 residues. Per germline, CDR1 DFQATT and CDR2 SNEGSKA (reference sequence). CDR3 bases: TGCAGTGCTCCCGGGGGAGCGGAGGTACAGTTCTTC. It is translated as CSAPGGAEVQFF.

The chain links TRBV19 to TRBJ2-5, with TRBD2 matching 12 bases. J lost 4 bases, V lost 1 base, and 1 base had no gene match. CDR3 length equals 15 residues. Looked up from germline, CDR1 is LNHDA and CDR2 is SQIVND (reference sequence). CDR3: CASSIGGLAGETQYF. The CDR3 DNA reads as TGTGCCAGTAGTATAGGGGGACTAGCGGGAGAGACCCAGTACTTC.

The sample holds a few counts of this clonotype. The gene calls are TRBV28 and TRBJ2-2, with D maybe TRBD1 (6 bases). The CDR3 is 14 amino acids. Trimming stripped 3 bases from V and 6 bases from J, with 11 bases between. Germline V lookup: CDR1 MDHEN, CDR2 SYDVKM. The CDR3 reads CASSFSQGSGELFF. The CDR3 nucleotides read TGTGCCAGCAGTTTTTCCCAGGGGTCCGGGGAGCTGTTTTTT.